Below are 25 T cell receptor beta chains sequenced from a single sample in a study of shared clonotypes between healthy human individuals. Sequencing was performed with immunoSEQ multiplex PCR; in TCRdb, only in-frame clones are kept and a portion is missing. The sample consists of 850,000 to 1,100,000 clones, approximately 80% of them appearing once. Sample: memory CD4+ T cells from PBMCs. Indicated subset: CD45RA-negative fraction. The source is a young man in good health. Some clones in this sample may be carry-over from other donors' samples.

The chain combines TRBV11-3 with TRBJ2-2; 7 bases fit TRBD1. J was trimmed by 10 bases and V by 5 bases; bases with no gene match: 10. Germline CDR1 SGHNT, CDR2 YENEEA. CDR3 length: 14 amino acids. CDR3 nucleotide sequence: TGTGCCAGCAGCCCGGACAGGTGGGTGGAGGAGCTGTTTTTT. Residues: CASSPDRWVEELFF.

The chain combines TRBV5-8 with TRBJ2-5, with 7 positions matching TRBD1. The CDR3 covers 15 residues. Germline V gives CDR1 SGHTS, CDR2 YDEGEE. V lost 9 bases and J lost 0; bases outside the gene matches: 11. The CDR3: CATSSDRVYQETQYF. CDR3 nucleotide sequence: TGTGCCACCTCAAGTGACAGGGTGTACCAAGAGACCCAGTACTTC.

The chain uses TRBV28 and TRBJ2-7; 11 nucleotides line up with TRBD2. Trimming cost V 4 bases and J 3 bases; bases outside gene matches: 5. Germline V CDR1 and CDR2: MDHEN, SYDVKM. The CDR3 covers 15 residues. CDR3 nucleotides: TGTGCCAGCAGTTCCTCGGGACTAGCGGACTACGAGCAGTACTTC. Its protein product is CASSSSGLADYEQYF. The whole variable domain, remainder taken from reference TRBV28 and TRBJ2-7, is DVKVTQSSRYLVKRTGEKVFLECVQDMDHENMFWYRQDPGLGLRLIYFSYDVKMKEKGDIPEGYSVSREKKERFSLILESASTNQTSMYLCASSSSGLADYEQYFGPGTRLTVT.

The genes are TRBV7-9 and TRBJ1-4; TRBD1 is a possible D gene (6 bases). V lost 5 bases, J lost 4 bases, and 17 bases lay in between. The CDR3 is made up of 16 amino acids. From germline, CDR1 is SEHNR and CDR2 FQNEAQ (reference sequence). CDR3 in amino acids: CASSPAVGGLNEKLFF. CDR3 nucleotide sequence: TGTGCCAGCAGCCCAGCGGTAGGGGGGCTTAATGAAAAACTGTTTTTT.

The DNA for the CDR3 is TGCGCCAGCAGCTTGGGTCTGGCAGCTAACTATGGCTACACCTTC. Translating gives CASSLGLAANYGYTF. The chain carries TRBV5-1 and TRBJ1-2; D call uncertain. The V end lost 0 bases, the J end lost 0 bases, and 9 bases lay between the germline ends. CDR3 length: 15 amino acids. In germline, CDR1 is SGHRS, CDR2 YFSETQ. The entire variable domain, with the rest obtained from reference TRBV5-1 and TRBJ1-2, is as follows: KAGVTQTPRYLIKTRGQQVTLSCSPISGHRSVSWYQQTPGQGLQFLFEYFSETQRNKGNFPGRFSGRQFSNSRSEMNVSTLELGDSALYLCASSLGLAANYGYTFGSGTRLTVV.

The chain is built from TRBV28 and TRBJ2-1, with TRBD2 as a possible D gene (6 bases). The CDR3 is 14 amino acids. V gave up 4 bases and J gave up 4 bases, with 11 bases separating them. Germline values: CDR1 MDHEN, CDR2 SYDVKM. The CDR3 DNA is TGTGCCAGCAGTTCGCTAGCGAATTACAATGAGCAGTTCTTC. Residues: CASSSLANYNEQFF.

V is TRBV6-5 and J is TRBJ1-2; D gene uncertain. Germline assignment: CDR1 MNHEY and CDR2 SVGAGI. The V end was cut by 4 bases, the J end by 8 bases, with 17 bases between. The CDR3 contains 14 residues. The CDR3 region is CASSSRDQVGGYTF. CDR3 DNA sequence: TGTGCCAGCAGTTCTCGAGACCAGGTCGGCGGCTACACCTTC.

The chain uses TRBV19 and TRBJ2-7; perhaps TRBD1 as D (6 bases). Trimming took 4 bases from V and 0 from J, leaving 13 bases between them. This CDR3 comprises 15 residues. Germline V CDR1 and CDR2: LNHDA, SQIVND (reference sequence). CDR3 sequence: CASSTLQGYSYEQYF. CDR3 DNA sequence: TGTGCCAGTAGTACCTTACAGGGCTACTCCTACGAGCAGTACTTC.

As for this clone: The identical CDR3 is also encoded by other nucleotide sequences in the sample. This chain connects TRBV5-1 to TRBJ2-7; tentatively, D is TRBD2 (5 bases). The CDR3 is 14 amino acids. Germline V gene data show CDR1 as SGHRS and CDR2 as YFSETQ. The V gene lost 3 bases and the J gene lost 0 bases, with 10 bases spanning the gap. This CDR3 is CASSYSGSSYEQYF. The CDR3 DNA reads as TGCGCCAGCAGCTACAGCGGAAGCTCCTACGAGCAGTACTTC.

The chain is built from TRBV18 and TRBJ2-7; D gene unclear. Germline CDR1 reads KGHSH; CDR2 reads LQKENI. CDR3 size: 16 residues. Trimming shortened V by 3 bases and J by 0 bases, and 15 bases separated the two germline ends. CDR3 nucleotide sequence: TGTGCCAGCTCACCCCCTGGCGGCACGAGCTCCTACGAGCAGTACTTC. Translating gives CASSPPGGTSSYEQYF.

The CDR3 nucleotides are TGTGCCAGCAGCGGGACAGGGGGAGGCGGGGAGCTGTTTTTT. This encodes CASSGTGGGGELFF. The chain links TRBV7-2 to TRBJ2-2; 11 nucleotides match TRBD1. Unmatched junction bases numbered 3, after V lost 5 bases and J lost 7 bases. Germline CDR1 reads SGHTA; CDR2 reads FQGNSA. The CDR3 sequence is 14 residues long.

V and J are TRBV6-1 and TRBJ2-5, with TRBD1 matching 7 bases. Germline loops: CDR1 MNHNS, CDR2 SASEGT. V trimming: 6 bases; J trimming: 1 base; junction bases outside the gene matches: 5. The CDR3 is made up of 14 amino acids. In DNA, the CDR3 is TGTGCCAGCAGCCTTGACAGGGCCCAAGAGACCCAGTACTTC. Translation gives CASSLDRAQETQYF.

For the CDR3, the DNA is TGTGCCAGCAGCGTCGGAGGGGGAGGCAGGGCCTACGAGCAGTACTTC. Encoded protein: CASSVGGGGRAYEQYF. This chain uses TRBV9 with TRBJ2-7; D might be TRBD1 or TRBD2, each matching 6 bases. CDR3 length: 16 amino acids. Germline-derived CDR1 and CDR2 are SGDLS and YYNGEE. V lost 2 bases, J lost 2 bases, and 17 bases lay in between. Full variable domain (outside the CDR3, taken from reference TRBV9 and TRBJ2-7): DSGVTQTPKHLITATGQRVTLRCSPRSGDLSVYWYQQSLDQGLQFLIQYYNGEERAKGNILERFSAQQFPDLHSELNLSSLELGDSALYFCASSVGGGGRAYEQYFGPGTRLTVT.

This clone was recorded at least ten times. V gene TRBV10-3 combines with J gene TRBJ2-7; no reliable D call. Deletions cut 2 bases from V and 1 base from J, with 12 bases between. The germline CDR1 and CDR2 sequences are ENHRY and SYGVKD. The CDR3 contains 15 residues. Written as DNA, the CDR3 is TGTGCCATCAGTGAGGGGCCTTCGTCGTCCTACGAGCAGTACTTC. Its translation is CAISEGPSSSYEQYF.

The V call is TRBV11-2, the J call TRBJ2-2; TRBD1 agrees at 9 bases. J was trimmed by 6 bases and V by 6 bases; bases with no gene match: 5. CDR1 and CDR2 from the germline V gene are SGHAT and FQNNGV. There are 14 residues in the CDR3. CDR3 DNA sequence: TGTGCCAGCAGTTTTTACAGGGGGCCCGGGGAGCTGTTTTTT. Translating gives CASSFYRGPGELFF.

The chain uses TRBV4-1 and TRBJ2-5, with 13 positions matching TRBD2. The CDR3 consists of 17 residues. From germline, CDR1 is MGHRA and CDR2 YSYEKL. The V and J ends lost 0 bases and 4 bases, in that order; junction bases with no gene match: 5. The CDR3 DNA reads TGCGCCAGCAGCCAAGACGGACTAGCGGGAGTTCGAGAGACCCAGTACTTC. Amino acid sequence: CASSQDGLAGVRETQYF.

V gene TRBV14 combines with J gene TRBJ1-3; D ambiguous. V lost 3 bases and J lost 9, with 12 bases in between. CDR3 length equals 13 residues. The V gene's germline CDR1 is SGHDN and CDR2 FVKESK. The CDR3 spells CASSQGLRSTIYF. The CDR3 DNA reads TGTGCCAGCAGCCAGGGATTGCGGAGCACCATATATTTT.

This sequence joins TRBV10-3 and TRBJ1-2; a possible D gene is TRBD1 (5 bases). The length of the CDR3 is 13 residues. The germline gives CDR1 ENHRY, CDR2 SYGVKD. V lost 2 bases, J lost 8 bases, and 12 bases lay in between. The CDR3 sequence is CAISEGTPDGYTF. The DNA of the CDR3 is TGTGCCATCAGTGAGGGGACCCCTGACGGCTACACCTTC.

A remark on this clone: Only one base separates this from a far larger clonotype, so it likely reflects a read error. This rearrangement joins TRBV2 to TRBJ1-2; 8 bases map to TRBD1. Germline CDR1 is SNHLY and CDR2 is FYNNEI. CDR3 length: 12 residues. Losses at the gene ends were 5 bases for V and 4 bases for J; bases not matched to a gene: 0. CDR3 in DNA: TGTGCCAGCAGTACAGGGGGCTATGGCTACACCTTC. Translated: CASSTGGYGYTF. Using reference TRBV2 and TRBJ1-2 for the parts outside the CDR3, the full variable domain is EPEVTQTPSHQVTQMGQEVILRCVPISNHLYFYWYRQILGQKVEFLVSFYNNEISEKSEIFDDQFSVERPDGSNFTLKIRSTKLEDSAMYFCASSTGGYGYTFGSGTRLTVV.

The rearrangement uses TRBV7-8 and TRBJ2-5, with D unresolved. V lost 4 bases and J 6 bases, leaving 15 bases between the germline ends. This CDR3 is built from 14 residues. Germline CDR1 and CDR2: SGHVS and FQNEAQ. The CDR3 sequence: CASSSSADRKTQYF. The DNA of the CDR3 is TGTGCCAGCAGCTCCTCGGCGGACCGGAAGACCCAGTACTTC.

This clone appeared once. This chain connects TRBV28 to TRBJ1-2, with D possibly TRBD1 on 6 matching bases. The V end was cut by 2 bases, the J end by 4 bases, with 14 bases between. Germline V gives CDR1 MDHEN, CDR2 SYDVKM. The CDR3 consists of 15 residues. The CDR3 loop is CASSLGTNAIYGYTF. Written as DNA, the CDR3 is TGTGCCAGCAGTTTAGGGACAAATGCGATCTATGGCTACACCTTC.

This chain uses TRBV5-6 with TRBJ2-1; TRBD2 matches 13 bases. The V gene's germline CDR1 is SGHDT and CDR2 YYEEEE. V gave up 2 bases and J gave up 7 bases; unmatched junction bases: 6. The CDR3 runs 16 residues. CDR3 DNA sequence: TGTGCCAGCAGCTTAGGACTAGCGGGAGTCGGAAATGAGCAGTTCTTC. This encodes CASSLGLAGVGNEQFF.

The chain is built from TRBV2 and TRBJ1-1; 7 bases align to TRBD1. There are 13 residues in the CDR3. Trimming took 7 bases from V and 4 from J; bases not matched to a gene: 6. CDR1 and CDR2 (germline): SNHLY, FYNNEI. CDR3 amino acids: CASTKQGSTEAFF. Written as DNA, the CDR3 is TGTGCCAGCACTAAACAGGGGTCCACTGAAGCTTTCTTT.

As regards this clone: The sample contains more than one DNA sequence encoding this CDR3. The chain couples TRBV5-6 to TRBJ1-2; D might be TRBD1 (5 bases). The germline V gene has CDR1 SGHDT and CDR2 YYEEEE. V lost 3 bases and J lost 2, with 8 bases in between. This CDR3 has 13 amino acids. The CDR3 region is CASSWRGNYGYTF. Here the CDR3 DNA reads TGTGCCAGCAGCTGGAGGGGAAACTATGGCTACACCTTC.

The chain is built from TRBV19 and TRBJ2-1, with D perhaps matching TRBD1 (5 bases). The V gene lost 0 bases and the J gene lost 8 bases, with 14 bases spanning the gap. CDR3 length: 15 amino acids. The V gene's germline CDR1 is LNHDA and CDR2 SQIVND (reference sequence). The CDR3 sequence is CASSIDRTGLHEQFF. The CDR3 DNA reads TGTGCCAGTAGTATAGATCGCACAGGTCTCCATGAGCAGTTCTTC.